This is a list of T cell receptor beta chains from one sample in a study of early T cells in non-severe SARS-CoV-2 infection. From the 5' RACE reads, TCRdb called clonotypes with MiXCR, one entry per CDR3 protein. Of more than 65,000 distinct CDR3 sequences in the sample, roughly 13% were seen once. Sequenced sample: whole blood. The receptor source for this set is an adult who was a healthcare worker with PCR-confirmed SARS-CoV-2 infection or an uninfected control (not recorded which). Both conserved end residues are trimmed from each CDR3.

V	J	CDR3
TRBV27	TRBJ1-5	ASSLGQHQPQH
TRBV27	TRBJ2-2	ASSLLGVLANTGELF
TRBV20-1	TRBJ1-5	SAREGRQPQH
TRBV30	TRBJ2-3	AWSPSTDTQY
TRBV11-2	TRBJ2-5	ASSLRRLAGENQETQY
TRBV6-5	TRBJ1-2	ASSSGGPRGYGYT
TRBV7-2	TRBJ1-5	ASSSAYSNQPQH
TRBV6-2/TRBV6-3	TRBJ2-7	ASSYFGPGNTYEQY
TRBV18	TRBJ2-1	ASSPILLGRDGEQF
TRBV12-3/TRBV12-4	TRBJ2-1	ASSLRTGRNEQF
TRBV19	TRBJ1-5	ASSSQGSPQPQH
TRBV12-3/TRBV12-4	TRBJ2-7	ASSFSGGSNYEQY
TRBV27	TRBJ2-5	ASSLTRKARETQY
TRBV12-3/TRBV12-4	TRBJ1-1	ASSFGRNTEAF
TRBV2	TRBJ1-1	ASSWTERNTEAF
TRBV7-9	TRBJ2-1	ASSLPQPNEQF
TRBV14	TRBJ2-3	ASSQARGGRDTQY
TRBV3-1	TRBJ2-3	ASRQTSGGEAAGDTQY
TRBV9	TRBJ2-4	ASERQGPRKNIQY
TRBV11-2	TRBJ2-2	ASSPRLNTGELF
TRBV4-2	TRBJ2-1	ASSQDTSGGPNEQF
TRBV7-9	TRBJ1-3	ASSPAGLPSGNTIY
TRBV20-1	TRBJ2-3	SARNPTPTDTQY
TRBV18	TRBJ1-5	ASSPAGGPQH
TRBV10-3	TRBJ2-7	ATREEEIYEQY
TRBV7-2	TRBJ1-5	ASSLGVYSNQPQH
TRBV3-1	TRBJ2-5	ASSQWTSGEETQY